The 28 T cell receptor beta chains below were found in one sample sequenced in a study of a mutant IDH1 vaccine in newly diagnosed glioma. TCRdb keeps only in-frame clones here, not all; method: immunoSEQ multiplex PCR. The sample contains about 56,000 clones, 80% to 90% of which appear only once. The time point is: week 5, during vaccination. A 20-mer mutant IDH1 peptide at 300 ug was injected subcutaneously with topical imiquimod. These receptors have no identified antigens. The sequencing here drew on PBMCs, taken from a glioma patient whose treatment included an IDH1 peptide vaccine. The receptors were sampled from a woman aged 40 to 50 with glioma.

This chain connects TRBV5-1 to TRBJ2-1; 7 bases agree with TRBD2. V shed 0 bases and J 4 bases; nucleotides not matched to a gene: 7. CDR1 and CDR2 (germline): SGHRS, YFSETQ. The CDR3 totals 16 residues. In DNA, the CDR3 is TGCGCCAGCAGCTTGGCCGCGGGAGCGAAATACAATGAGCAGTTCTTC. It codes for CASSLAAGAKYNEQFF.

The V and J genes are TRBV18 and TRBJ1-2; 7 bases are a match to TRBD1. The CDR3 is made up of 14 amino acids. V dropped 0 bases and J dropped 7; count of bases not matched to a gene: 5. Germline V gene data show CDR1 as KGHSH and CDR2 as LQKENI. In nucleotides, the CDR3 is TGTGCCAGCTCACCACCCCAGGGGGATCGTGGCTACACCTTC. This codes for CASSPPQGDRGYTF.

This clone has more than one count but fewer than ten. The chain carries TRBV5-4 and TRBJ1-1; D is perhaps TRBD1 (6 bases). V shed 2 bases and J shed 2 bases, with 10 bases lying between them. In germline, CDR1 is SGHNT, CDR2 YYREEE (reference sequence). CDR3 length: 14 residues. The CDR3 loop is CASSFQGTNTEAFF. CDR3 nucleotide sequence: TGTGCCAGCAGCTTTCAGGGGACTAACACTGAAGCTTTCTTT.

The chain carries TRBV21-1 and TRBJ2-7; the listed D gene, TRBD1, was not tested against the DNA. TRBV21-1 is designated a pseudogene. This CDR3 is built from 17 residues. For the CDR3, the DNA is TGTGCCAGCAGCAAAGGCCCCCGACAGCCACCCTTCTACGAGCAGTACTTC. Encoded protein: CASSKGPRQPPFYEQYF.

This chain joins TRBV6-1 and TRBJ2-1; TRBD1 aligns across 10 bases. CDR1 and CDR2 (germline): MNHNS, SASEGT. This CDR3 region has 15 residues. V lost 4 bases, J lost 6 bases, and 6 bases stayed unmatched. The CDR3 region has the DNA TGTGCCAGCAGTGGGGCGGGACAGGGGCTCAATGAGCAGTTCTTC. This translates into CASSGAGQGLNEQFF.

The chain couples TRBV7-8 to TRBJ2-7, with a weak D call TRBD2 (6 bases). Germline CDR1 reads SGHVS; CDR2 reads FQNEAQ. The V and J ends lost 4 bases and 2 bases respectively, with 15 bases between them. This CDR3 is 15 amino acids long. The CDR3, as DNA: TGTGCCAGCAGCTCCCTCGGGCTAGCGACCTACGAGCAGTACTTC. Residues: CASSSLGLATYEQYF.

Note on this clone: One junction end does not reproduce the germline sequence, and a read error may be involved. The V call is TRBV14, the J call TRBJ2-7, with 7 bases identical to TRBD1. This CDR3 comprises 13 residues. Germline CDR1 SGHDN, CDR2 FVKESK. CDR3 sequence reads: CASSQDLRDSYSF. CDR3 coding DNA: TGTGCCAGCAGCCAAGATCTCCGGGACAGCTACTCCTTC.

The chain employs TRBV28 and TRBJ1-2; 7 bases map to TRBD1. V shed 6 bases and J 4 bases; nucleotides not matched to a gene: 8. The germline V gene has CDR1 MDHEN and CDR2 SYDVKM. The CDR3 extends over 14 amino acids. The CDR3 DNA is TGTGCCAGCAGCCTTACAGGGGTTACCTATGGCTACACCTTC. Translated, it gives CASSLTGVTYGYTF.

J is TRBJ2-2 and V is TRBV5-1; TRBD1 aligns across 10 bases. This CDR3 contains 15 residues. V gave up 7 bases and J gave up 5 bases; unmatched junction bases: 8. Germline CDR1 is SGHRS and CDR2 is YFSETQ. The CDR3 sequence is CASGTGTGVTGELFF. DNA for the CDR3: TGCGCCAGCGGCACCGGGACAGGGGTTACCGGGGAGCTGTTTTTT.

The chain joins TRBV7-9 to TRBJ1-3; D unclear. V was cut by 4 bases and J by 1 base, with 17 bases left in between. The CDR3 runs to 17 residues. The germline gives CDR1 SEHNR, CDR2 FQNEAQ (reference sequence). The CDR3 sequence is CASSSLGPRFSGNTIYF. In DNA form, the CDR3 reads TGTGCCAGCAGCTCCTTAGGGCCAAGGTTTTCTGGAAACACCATATATTTT.

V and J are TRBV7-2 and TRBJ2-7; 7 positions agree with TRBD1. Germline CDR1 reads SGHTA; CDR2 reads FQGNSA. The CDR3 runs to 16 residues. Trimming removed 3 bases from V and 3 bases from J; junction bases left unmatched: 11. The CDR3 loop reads CASSFFLGAGGYEQYF. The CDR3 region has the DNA TGTGCCAGCAGCTTTTTTTTGGGGGCAGGGGGCTACGAGCAGTACTTC. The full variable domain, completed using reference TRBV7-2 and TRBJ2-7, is GAGVSQSPSNKVTEKGKDVELRCDPISGHTALYWYRQSLGQGLEFLIYFQGNSAPDKSGLPSDRFSAERTGGSVSTLTIQRTQQEDSAVYLCASSFFLGAGGYEQYFGPGTRLTVT.

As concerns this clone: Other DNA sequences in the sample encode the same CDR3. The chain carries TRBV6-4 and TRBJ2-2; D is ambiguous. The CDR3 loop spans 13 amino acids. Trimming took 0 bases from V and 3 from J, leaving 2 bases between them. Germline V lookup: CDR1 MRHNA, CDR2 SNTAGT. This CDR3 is CASSDSYTGELFF. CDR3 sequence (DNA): TGTGCCAGCAGTGACTCTTACACCGGGGAGCTGTTTTTT.

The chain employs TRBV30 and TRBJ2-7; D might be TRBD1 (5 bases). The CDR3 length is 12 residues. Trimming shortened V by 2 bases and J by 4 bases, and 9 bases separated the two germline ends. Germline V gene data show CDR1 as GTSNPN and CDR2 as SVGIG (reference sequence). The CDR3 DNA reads TGTGCCTGGAGTCAGGGTACTTACGAGCAGTACTTC. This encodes CAWSQGTYEQYF.

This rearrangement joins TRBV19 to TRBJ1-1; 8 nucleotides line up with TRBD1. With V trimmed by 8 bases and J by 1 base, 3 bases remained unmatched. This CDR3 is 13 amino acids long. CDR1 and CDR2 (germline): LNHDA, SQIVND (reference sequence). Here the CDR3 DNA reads TGTGCCAGTGGGGACAGGAAGAACACTGAAGCTTTCTTT. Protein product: CASGDRKNTEAFF.

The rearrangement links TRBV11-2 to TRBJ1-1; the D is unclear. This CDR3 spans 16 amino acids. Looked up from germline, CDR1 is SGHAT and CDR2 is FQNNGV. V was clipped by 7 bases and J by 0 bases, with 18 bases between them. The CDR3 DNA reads TGTGCCAGCACCGCTTCGGACGGAGTAATGAACACTGAAGCTTTCTTT. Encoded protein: CASTASDGVMNTEAFF.

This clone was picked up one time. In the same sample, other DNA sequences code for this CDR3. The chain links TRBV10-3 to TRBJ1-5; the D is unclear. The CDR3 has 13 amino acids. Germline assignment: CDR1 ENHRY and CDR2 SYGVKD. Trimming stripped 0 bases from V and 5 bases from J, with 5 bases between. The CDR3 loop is CAISESRDQPQHF. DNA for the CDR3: TGTGCCATCAGTGAGTCGCGGGATCAGCCCCAGCATTTT.

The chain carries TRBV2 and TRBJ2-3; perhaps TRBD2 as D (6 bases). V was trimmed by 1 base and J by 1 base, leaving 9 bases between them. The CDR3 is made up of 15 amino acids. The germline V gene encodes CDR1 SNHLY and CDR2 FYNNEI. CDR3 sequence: CASSEVTGGTDTQYF. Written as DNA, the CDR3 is TGTGCCAGCAGTGAAGTTACGGGGGGCACAGATACGCAGTATTTT.

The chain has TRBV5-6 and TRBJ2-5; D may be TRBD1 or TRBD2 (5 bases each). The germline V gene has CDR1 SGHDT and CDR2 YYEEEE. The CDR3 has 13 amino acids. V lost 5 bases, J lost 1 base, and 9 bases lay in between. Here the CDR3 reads CASSQGAQETQYF. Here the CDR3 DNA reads TGTGCCAGCAGTCAGGGAGCCCAAGAGACCCAGTACTTC.

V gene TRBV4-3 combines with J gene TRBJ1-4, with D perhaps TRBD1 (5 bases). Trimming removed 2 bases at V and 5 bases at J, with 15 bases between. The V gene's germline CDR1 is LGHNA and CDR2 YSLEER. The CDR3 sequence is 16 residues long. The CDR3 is CASSQNRDGLNEKLFF. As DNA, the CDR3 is TGCGCCAGCAGCCAAAACCGGGACGGACTCAATGAAAAACTGTTTTTT.

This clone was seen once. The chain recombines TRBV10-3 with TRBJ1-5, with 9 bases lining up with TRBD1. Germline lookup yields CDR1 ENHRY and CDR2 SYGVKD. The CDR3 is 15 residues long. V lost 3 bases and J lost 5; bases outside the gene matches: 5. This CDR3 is CAISDRDREHQPQHF. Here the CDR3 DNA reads TGTGCCATCAGTGACCGGGACAGGGAACATCAGCCCCAGCATTTT.

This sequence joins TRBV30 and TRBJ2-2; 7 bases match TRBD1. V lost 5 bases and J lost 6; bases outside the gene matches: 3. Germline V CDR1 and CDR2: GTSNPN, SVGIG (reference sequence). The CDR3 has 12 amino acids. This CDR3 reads CAWDRESGELFF. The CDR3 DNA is TGTGCCTGGGACAGGGAGTCCGGGGAGCTGTTTTTT.

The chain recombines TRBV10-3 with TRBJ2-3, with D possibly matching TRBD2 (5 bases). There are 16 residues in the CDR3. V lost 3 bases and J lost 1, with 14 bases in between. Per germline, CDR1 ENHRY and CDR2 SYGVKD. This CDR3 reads CAISDELGSGTDTQYF. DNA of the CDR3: TGTGCCATCAGTGACGAACTAGGGTCTGGCACAGATACGCAGTATTTT.

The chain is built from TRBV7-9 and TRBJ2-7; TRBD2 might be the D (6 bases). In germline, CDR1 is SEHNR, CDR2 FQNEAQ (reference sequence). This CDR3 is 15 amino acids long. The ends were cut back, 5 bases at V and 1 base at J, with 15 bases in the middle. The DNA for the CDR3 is TGTGCCAGCAGCCGGGGGTCGGGTTATTCCTACGAGCAGTACTTC. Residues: CASSRGSGYSYEQYF.

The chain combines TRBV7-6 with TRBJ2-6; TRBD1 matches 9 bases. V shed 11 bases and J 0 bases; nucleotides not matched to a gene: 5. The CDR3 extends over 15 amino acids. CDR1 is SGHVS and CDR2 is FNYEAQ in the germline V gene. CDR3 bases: TGTGCCGCCGGGACAGGGTCCTCTGGGGCCAACGTCCTGACTTTC. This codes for CAAGTGSSGANVLTF.

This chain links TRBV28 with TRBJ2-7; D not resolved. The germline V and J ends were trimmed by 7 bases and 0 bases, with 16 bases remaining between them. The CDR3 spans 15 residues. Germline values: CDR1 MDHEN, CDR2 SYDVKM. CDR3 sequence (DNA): TGTGCCAGCAACCCCCCGTCGGCAGGCTCCTACGAGCAGTACTTC. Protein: CASNPPSAGSYEQYF.

The DNA for the CDR3 is TGCGCCAGCAGCCAACCCGGGACGGAAGAGACCCAGTACTTC. It yields the protein CASSQPGTEETQYF. V usage is TRBV4-1 and J usage is TRBJ2-5; possibly TRBD1 or TRBD2 for D (5 bases each). The V end lost 2 bases, the J end lost 3 bases, and 10 bases lay between the germline ends. Germline CDR1 MGHRA, CDR2 YSYEKL. The length of the CDR3 is 14 residues.

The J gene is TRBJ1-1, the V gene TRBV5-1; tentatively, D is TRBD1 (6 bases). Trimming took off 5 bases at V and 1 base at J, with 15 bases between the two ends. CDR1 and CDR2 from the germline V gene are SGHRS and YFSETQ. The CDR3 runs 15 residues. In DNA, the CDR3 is TGCGCCAGCAGAATTTTGGCACAGGGGAACACTGAAGCTTTCTTT. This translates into CASRILAQGNTEAFF.

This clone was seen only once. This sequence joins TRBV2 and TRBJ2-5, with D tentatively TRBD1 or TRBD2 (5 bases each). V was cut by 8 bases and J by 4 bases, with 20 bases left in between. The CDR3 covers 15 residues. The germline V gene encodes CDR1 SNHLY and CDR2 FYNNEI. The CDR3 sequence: CASQRNSRGGETQYF. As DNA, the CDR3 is TGTGCCAGCCAACGAAATTCGAGGGGTGGAGAGACCCAGTACTTC.